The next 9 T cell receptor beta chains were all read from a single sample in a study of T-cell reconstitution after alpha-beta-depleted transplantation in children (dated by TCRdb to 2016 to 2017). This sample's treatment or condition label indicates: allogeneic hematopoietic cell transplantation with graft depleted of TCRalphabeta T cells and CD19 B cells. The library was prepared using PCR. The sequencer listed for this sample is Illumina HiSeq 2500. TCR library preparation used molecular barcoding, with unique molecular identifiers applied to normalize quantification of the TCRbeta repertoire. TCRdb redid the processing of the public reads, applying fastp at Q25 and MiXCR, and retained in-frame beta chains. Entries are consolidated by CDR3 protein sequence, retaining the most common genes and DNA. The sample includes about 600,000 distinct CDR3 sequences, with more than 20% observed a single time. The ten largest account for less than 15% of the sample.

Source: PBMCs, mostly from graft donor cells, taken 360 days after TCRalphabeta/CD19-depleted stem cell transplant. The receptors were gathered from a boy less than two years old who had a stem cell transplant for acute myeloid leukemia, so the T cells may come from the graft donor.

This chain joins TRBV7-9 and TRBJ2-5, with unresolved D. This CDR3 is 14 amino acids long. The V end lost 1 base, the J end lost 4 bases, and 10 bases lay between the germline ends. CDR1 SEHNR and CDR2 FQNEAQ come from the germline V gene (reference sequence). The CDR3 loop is CASSLGATRETQYF. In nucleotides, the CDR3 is TGTGCCAGCAGCTTAGGGGCGACAAGAGAGACCCAGTACTTC.

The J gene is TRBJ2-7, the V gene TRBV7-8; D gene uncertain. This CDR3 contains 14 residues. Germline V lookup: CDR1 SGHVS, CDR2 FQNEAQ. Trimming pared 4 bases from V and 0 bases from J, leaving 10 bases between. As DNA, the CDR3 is TGTGCCAGCAGCTCGACTTTTTACTCCTACGAGCAGTACGTC. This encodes CASSSTFYSYEQYV.

For the CDR3, the DNA is TGTGCCAGCAGCTCGTTGGCAGGGTGGGGAGAGACCCAGTACTTC. Translating it yields CASSSLAGWGETQYF. V usage is TRBV7-2 and J usage is TRBJ2-5, with D possibly TRBD1 on 5 matching bases. Germline V CDR1 and CDR2: SGHTA, FQGNSA. The CDR3 is 15 residues long. V was cut by 4 bases and J by 4 bases, with 16 bases left in between.

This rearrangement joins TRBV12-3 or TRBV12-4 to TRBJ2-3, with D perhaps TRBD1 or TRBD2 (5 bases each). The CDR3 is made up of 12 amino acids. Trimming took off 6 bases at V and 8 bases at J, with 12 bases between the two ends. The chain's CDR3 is CASRGTLGTQYF. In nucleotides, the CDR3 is TGTGCCAGCAGGGGGACCCTAGGTACGCAGTATTTT.

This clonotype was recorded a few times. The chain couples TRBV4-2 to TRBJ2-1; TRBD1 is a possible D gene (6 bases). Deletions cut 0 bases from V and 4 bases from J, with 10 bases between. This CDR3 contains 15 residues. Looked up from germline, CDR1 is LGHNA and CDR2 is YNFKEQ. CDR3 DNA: TGTGCCAGCAGCCAAGATCAAGGACAGTACAATGAGCAGTTCTTC. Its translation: CASSQDQGQYNEQFF.

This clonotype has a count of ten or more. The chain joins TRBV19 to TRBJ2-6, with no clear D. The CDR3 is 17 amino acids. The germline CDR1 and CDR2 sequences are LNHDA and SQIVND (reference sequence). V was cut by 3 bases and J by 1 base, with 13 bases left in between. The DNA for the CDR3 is TGTGCCAGTAGTATTTCGGCCCCTCATTCTGGGGCCAACGTCCTGACTTTC. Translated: CASSISAPHSGANVLTF.

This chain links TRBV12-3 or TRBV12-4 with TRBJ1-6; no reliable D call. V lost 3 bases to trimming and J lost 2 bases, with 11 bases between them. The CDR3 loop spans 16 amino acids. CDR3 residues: CASSFGRSTYNSPLHF. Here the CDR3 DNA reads TGTGCCAGCAGTTTCGGCAGGAGTACCTATAATTCACCCCTCCACTTT.

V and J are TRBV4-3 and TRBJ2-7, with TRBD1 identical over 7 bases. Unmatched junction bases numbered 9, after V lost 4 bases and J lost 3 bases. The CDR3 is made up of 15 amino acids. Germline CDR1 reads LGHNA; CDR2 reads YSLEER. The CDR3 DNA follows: TGCGCCAGCAGCCCCGAGACAGGGATTAACTACGAGCAGTACTTC. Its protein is CASSPETGINYEQYF.

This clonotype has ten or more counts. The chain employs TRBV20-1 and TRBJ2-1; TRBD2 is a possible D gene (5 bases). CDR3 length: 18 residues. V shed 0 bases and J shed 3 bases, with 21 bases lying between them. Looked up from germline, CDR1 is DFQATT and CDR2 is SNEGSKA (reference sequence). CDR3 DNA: TGCAGTGCTAGAGATCCGACTATTCGACCACGAGACTACAATGAGCAGTTCTTC. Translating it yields CSARDPTIRPRDYNEQFF.